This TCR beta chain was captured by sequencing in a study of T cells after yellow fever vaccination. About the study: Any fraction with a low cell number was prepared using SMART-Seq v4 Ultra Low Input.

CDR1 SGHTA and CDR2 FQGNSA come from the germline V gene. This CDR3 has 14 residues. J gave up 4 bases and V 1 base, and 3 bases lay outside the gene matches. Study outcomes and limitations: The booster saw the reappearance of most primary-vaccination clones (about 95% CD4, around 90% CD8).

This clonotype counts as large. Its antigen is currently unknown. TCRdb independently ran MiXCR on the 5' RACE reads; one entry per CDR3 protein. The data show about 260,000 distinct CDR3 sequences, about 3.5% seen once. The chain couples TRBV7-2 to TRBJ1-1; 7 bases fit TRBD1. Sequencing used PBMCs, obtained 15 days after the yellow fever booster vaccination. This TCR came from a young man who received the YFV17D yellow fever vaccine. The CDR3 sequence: CASSLGSGGTEAFF. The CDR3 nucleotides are TGTGCCAGCAGCTTAGGGTCAGGGGGCACTGAAGCTTTCTTT.